These 29 T cell receptor beta chains share one sample of origin, sequenced in a study of cytomegalovirus exposure and HLA in healthy donors. 13 Jbeta primers and 60 Vbeta primers were used for the PCR. TCRdb's table, derived via immunoSEQ multiplex PCR, lists solely in-frame clones and lacks some. Among some 180,000 clones listed, around 84% were seen once. The sequenced material came from PBMCs. The receptor set was obtained from a man aged 40-50 years in good health and CMV-seropositive.

A remark on this clone: Other DNA sequences in the sample encode the same CDR3. The chain links TRBV6-5 to TRBJ1-1; 7 positions match TRBD1. Germline V gene lookup returns CDR1 MNHEY and CDR2 SVGAGI. The CDR3 has 14 residues. The J segment lost 1 base and the V segment lost 5 bases, leaving 4 bases of the junction unmatched. The CDR3 is CASSPRTGNTEAFF. CDR3 DNA sequence: TGTGCCAGCAGTCCGCGGACAGGGAACACTGAAGCTTTCTTT.

The chain uses TRBV6-6 and TRBJ1-6; 7 bases are shared with TRBD1. Trimming at V came to 2 bases and at J to 9 bases, leaving 7 bases not matched to a gene. Germline V CDR1 and CDR2: MNHNY, SVGAGI (reference sequence). The CDR3 spans 15 residues. CDR3 loop: CASSYDRAGTSPLHF. The CDR3 region has the DNA TGTGCCAGCAGTTACGACAGGGCGGGCACTTCACCCCTCCACTTT.

The rearrangement joins TRBV9 to TRBJ1-4, with 7 positions matching TRBD1. Trimming at V came to 4 bases and at J to 3 bases, leaving 6 bases not matched to a gene. The CDR3 totals 15 residues. Per the germline V gene, CDR1 is SGDLS and CDR2 is YYNGEE. CDR3 nucleotide sequence: TGTGCCAGCAGCCCGGAGGGGGCGGCTAATGAAAAACTGTTTTTT. Its protein product is CASSPEGAANEKLFF.

The V gene is TRBV27, the J gene TRBJ1-1; 9 positions agree with TRBD1. Germline values: CDR1 MNHEY, CDR2 SMNVEV (reference sequence). CDR3 length: 15 amino acids. V shed 5 bases, J shed 5 bases, and the junction held 9 bases outside the gene matches. The CDR3 nucleotides are TGTGCCAGCAGTATGCTGACAGGGGGACGGACTGAAGCTTTCTTT. Translating gives CASSMLTGGRTEAFF.

The chain carries TRBV6-1 and TRBJ1-1, with 9 bases matching TRBD1. V trimming: 3 bases; J trimming: 4 bases; junction bases outside the gene matches: 6. The CDR3 covers 15 residues. Germline values: CDR1 MNHNS, CDR2 SASEGT. Here the CDR3 DNA reads TGTGCCAGCAGTGACCAGGCGGGACAGGGCACTGAAGCTTTCTTT. Residues: CASSDQAGQGTEAFF.

CDR3 nucleotide sequence: TGTGCCAGCAGGGACAGACCCTACGAGCAGTACTTC. Translating it yields CASRDRPYEQYF. This chain uses TRBV28 with TRBJ2-7, with D possibly matching TRBD1 (6 bases). This CDR3 has 12 residues. The germline V gene encodes CDR1 MDHEN and CDR2 SYDVKM. Trimming removed 6 bases at V and 2 bases at J, with 8 bases between.

Comments on this clone: The germline gene is not matched at one end of the junction; a read error may be the cause. The rearrangement uses TRBV11-3 and TRBJ2-7; no reliable D call. CDR1 and CDR2 (germline): SGHNT, YENEEA. The CDR3 sequence is 12 residues long. The CDR3 here is CASSLASHEQYF. The CDR3 DNA follows: TGTGCCAGCAGCTTAGCCTCCCACGAGCAGTACTTC.

The CDR3 loop reads CASSFFGQSSYEQYF. In DNA form, the CDR3 reads TGTGCCAGCAGCTTTTTTGGACAGTCCTCCTACGAGCAGTACTTC. V usage is TRBV5-6 and J usage is TRBJ2-7; D might be TRBD1 (6 bases). Germline lookup yields CDR1 SGHDT and CDR2 YYEEEE. With 2 bases removed from V and 0 bases from J, the gap between germline ends came to 12 bases. The CDR3 is 15 residues long.

This clone was counted only a few times. The chain links TRBV29-1 to TRBJ1-1, with TRBD1 as a possible D gene (6 bases). V lost 5 bases and J 5 bases, leaving 12 bases between the germline ends. This CDR3 comprises 12 residues. Germline CDR1 reads SQVTM; CDR2 reads ANQGSEA. The CDR3 bases are TGCAGCGTTATGGGACATACGACTGAAGCTTTCTTT. This encodes CSVMGHTTEAFF. Full variable domain (missing parts from reference TRBV29-1 and TRBJ1-1): SAVISQKPSRDICQRGTSLTIQCQVDSQVTMMFWYRQQPGQSLTLIATANQGSEATYESGFVIDKFPISRPNLTFSTLTVSNMSPEDSSIYLCSVMGHTTEAFFGQGTRLTVV.

The V gene is TRBV10-3, the J gene TRBJ2-1, with TRBD2 identical over 8 bases. The CDR3 totals 16 residues. With V trimmed by 10 bases and J by 9 bases, 20 bases remained unmatched. Looked up from germline, CDR1 is ENHRY and CDR2 is SYGVKD. CDR3 in amino acids: CATGERAGVGVSEQFF. The CDR3 DNA sequence: TGTGCCACCGGGGAACGAGCGGGGGTAGGCGTGAGTGAGCAGTTCTTC.

V and J are TRBV7-9 and TRBJ2-7, with 12 bases that match TRBD1. The CDR3 runs 15 residues. Germline-derived CDR1 and CDR2 are SEHNR and FQNEAQ (reference sequence). Trimming cost V 1 base and J 10 bases; bases outside gene matches: 8. The CDR3 is CASSLVGQGAGEQYF. CDR3 bases: TGTGCCAGCAGCTTAGTGGGACAGGGGGCAGGCGAACAGTACTTC.

The chain joins TRBV5-4 to TRBJ1-1; the D is unclear. The CDR3 is 14 amino acids. Germline CDR1 SGHNT, CDR2 YYREEE (reference sequence). Trimming stripped 0 bases from V and 3 bases from J, with 9 bases between. Here the CDR3 DNA reads TGTGCCAGCAGCTTGGACCTACTAGACACTGAAGCTTTCTTT. Its translation is CASSLDLLDTEAFF.

The DNA for the CDR3 is TGTGCCAGCAGCTTGGGGACACACGTCAAAACTAACTATGGCTACACCTTC. Encoded protein: CASSLGTHVKTNYGYTF. This sequence joins TRBV7-8 and TRBJ1-2; the D gene is possibly TRBD1 (6 bases). Germline lookup yields CDR1 SGHVS and CDR2 FQNEAQ. Trimming left V 3 bases short and J 0 bases short, with 17 bases between. CDR3 length: 17 amino acids.

The genes are TRBV23-1 and TRBJ2-7; D is perhaps TRBD2 (6 bases). TRBV23-1 is classed as an ORF, of uncertain function. CDR3 length: 22 residues. V was shortened by 0 bases and J by 0 bases, with 30 bases between the two germline ends. The CDR3 nucleotides are TGCGCCAGCAGTCAATCTCGGACCGGGGGTCCCGATTTTTACCCGAGCTCCTACGAGCAGTACTTC. It codes for CASSQSRTGGPDFYPSSYEQYF.

This clone is a singleton in its sample. The rearrangement joins TRBV7-8 to TRBJ2-1; maybe TRBD2 (6 bases). V lost 6 bases and J lost 9, with 12 bases in between. The V gene's germline CDR1 is SGHVS and CDR2 FQNEAQ. The CDR3 runs to 12 residues. CDR3 coding DNA: TGTGCCAGCAGACCTCCGCGGGGTGAGCAGTTCTTC. Amino acid sequence: CASRPPRGEQFF.

This rearrangement joins TRBV7-2 to TRBJ1-5; tentative D call: TRBD1 (5 bases). The V end was cut by 5 bases, the J end by 7 bases, with 9 bases between. Per germline, CDR1 SGHTA and CDR2 FQGNSA. The CDR3 is 12 residues long. The CDR3 here is CASSPAGQPQHF. The CDR3 bases are TGTGCCAGCAGCCCCGCAGGGCAGCCCCAGCATTTT. The full variable domain, in which reference TRBV7-2 and TRBJ1-5 provide the parts outside the CDR3, is GAGVSQSPSNKVTEKGKDVELRCDPISGHTALYWYRQSLGQGLEFLIYFQGNSAPDKSGLPSDRFSAERTGGSVSTLTIQRTQQEDSAVYLCASSPAGQPQHFGDGTRLSIL.

The V call is TRBV7-7, the J call TRBJ2-5, with 9 bases that match TRBD1. CDR1 is SSHAT and CDR2 is FNYEAQ in the germline V gene (reference sequence). The trim removed 5 bases at V and 4 bases at J, leaving 8 bases unmatched. The CDR3 sequence is 15 residues long. CDR3 region: CASSRTGTGRETQYF. In nucleotides, the CDR3 is TGTGCCAGCAGCCGCACCGGGACAGGGCGAGAGACCCAGTACTTC.

The chain recombines TRBV27 with TRBJ2-5; D possibly corresponds to TRBD2 (6 bases). Deletions cut 5 bases from V and 5 bases from J, with 12 bases between. Germline loops: CDR1 MNHEY, CDR2 SMNVEV (reference sequence). CDR3 size: 13 residues. CDR3 loop: CASSTTTRETQYF. CDR3 DNA: TGTGCCAGCAGTACCACGACTAGGGAGACCCAGTACTTC.

This clone was found once. This chain joins TRBV5-4 and TRBJ1-3; 8 bases fit TRBD1. Trimming at V came to 1 base and at J to 3 bases, leaving 12 bases not matched to a gene. The CDR3 extends over 18 amino acids. Germline CDR1 is SGHNT and CDR2 is YYREEE (reference sequence). Written as DNA, the CDR3 is TGTGCCAGCAGCTTGCCGGTCCAGGGGGCGCCGAGTGGAAACACCATATATTTT. Its protein is CASSLPVQGAPSGNTIYF.

This rearrangement joins TRBV9 to TRBJ1-2; possible D gene TRBD1, 5 bases. CDR1 is SGDLS and CDR2 is YYNGEE in the germline V gene. Trimming took off 0 bases at V and 8 bases at J, with 14 bases between the two ends. The CDR3 covers 14 residues. The CDR3 nucleotides are TGTGCCAGCAGCGTAGCTCGGCAGGGAGGAGGCTACACCTTC. It specifies CASSVARQGGGYTF.

The chain couples TRBV5-6 to TRBJ1-1; D is unclear. CDR3 length equals 14 residues. Germline V CDR1 and CDR2: SGHDT, YYEEEE. Trimming removed 3 bases from V and 3 bases from J, with 12 bases in between. This CDR3 is CASSYGSDYTEAFF. The CDR3 DNA sequence: TGTGCCAGCAGCTACGGCTCGGACTACACTGAAGCTTTCTTT.

The J gene is TRBJ2-5, the V gene TRBV7-9; TRBD2 aligns across 13 bases. Trimming removed 2 bases from V and 4 bases from J; junction bases left unmatched: 4. Germline V gene sequence: CDR1 SEHNR, CDR2 FQNEAQ (reference sequence). The CDR3 consists of 16 residues. The CDR3 DNA sequence: TGTGCCAGCAGCTTAACTAGCGGGAGGGCCGTAGAGACCCAGTACTTC. Its protein product is CASSLTSGRAVETQYF. Full variable domain (remainder filled in from reference TRBV7-9 and TRBJ2-5): DTGVSQNPRHKITKRGQNVTFRCDPISEHNRLYWYRQTLGQGPEFLTYFQNEAQLEKSRLLSDRFSAERPKGSFSTLEIQRTEQGDSAMYLCASSLTSGRAVETQYFGPGTRLLVL.

This clone was detected once. This chain uses TRBV25-1 with TRBJ2-3; 9 positions match TRBD1. V shed 5 bases, J shed 4 bases, and the junction held 4 bases outside the gene matches. CDR1 is MGHDK and CDR2 is SYGVNS in the germline V gene. This CDR3 comprises 14 residues. The CDR3 reads CASSRGQGPDTQYF. CDR3 DNA: TGTGCCAGCAGTCGGGGACAGGGCCCAGATACGCAGTATTTT.

The chain is built from TRBV5-1 and TRBJ2-7, with TRBD2 identical over 11 bases. Trimming removed 4 bases from V and 1 base from J; junction bases left unmatched: 4. The V gene's germline CDR1 is SGHRS and CDR2 YFSETQ. The CDR3 is made up of 15 amino acids. CDR3 sequence: CASSQRTSGSYEQYF. The CDR3 nucleotides read TGCGCCAGCAGCCAGCGGACTAGCGGGTCCTACGAGCAGTACTTC.

J is TRBJ1-4 and V is TRBV5-1, with 7 bases lining up with TRBD1. This CDR3 contains 16 residues. The V gene end was trimmed by 5 bases and the J gene end by 2 bases; junction bases not matched to a gene: 9. Germline V lookup: CDR1 SGHRS, CDR2 YFSETQ. The CDR3 bases are TGCGCCAGCAGGACTGACCCAGGGGGTACTAATGAAAAACTGTTTTTT. This encodes CASRTDPGGTNEKLFF.

The V gene is TRBV27, the J gene TRBJ2-7; D gene uncertain. Germline V CDR1 and CDR2: MNHEY, SMNVEV (reference sequence). V lost 5 bases and J 3 bases, leaving 11 bases between the germline ends. There are 13 residues in the CDR3. The CDR3 nucleotides are TGTGCCAGCAGTCCTCTATCTTACTACGAGCAGTACTTC. It translates to CASSPLSYYEQYF.

The chain links TRBV2 to TRBJ2-7; D perhaps matches TRBD2 (6 bases). Looked up from germline, CDR1 is SNHLY and CDR2 is FYNNEI. This CDR3 has 13 residues. V lost 7 bases and J lost 2, with 12 bases in between. CDR3 loop: CASTLAHTYEQYF. The CDR3 nucleotides read TGTGCCAGCACACTAGCTCATACCTACGAGCAGTACTTC.

In this sample, this clone turned up once. This chain links TRBV11-3 with TRBJ2-7; D is uncertain. The CDR3 contains 14 residues. The germline V gene encodes CDR1 SGHNT and CDR2 YENEEA. Trimming shortened V by 1 base and J by 5 bases, and 12 bases separated the two germline ends. CDR3 protein: CASSLGVGGDEQYF. CDR3 bases: TGTGCCAGCAGCTTAGGTGTGGGTGGAGACGAGCAGTACTTC.

The chain links TRBV9 to TRBJ2-2; 12 nucleotides align to TRBD2. Trimming cost V 0 bases and J 4 bases; bases outside gene matches: 7. This CDR3 region has 18 residues. CDR1 SGDLS and CDR2 YYNGEE come from the germline V gene. This CDR3 reads CASSVGLAGGPGTGELFF. In DNA, the CDR3 is TGTGCCAGCAGCGTAGGGCTAGCGGGGGGGCCGGGCACCGGGGAGCTGTTTTTT.